One sample yielded the 18 T cell receptor beta chains listed below, sequenced in a study of sequential checkpoint blockade in melanoma. The treatment: randomized to nivolumab then ipilimumab (arm A) or the reverse (arm B). Sequenced by immunoSEQ multiplex PCR; TCRdb stores in-frame clones only, minus some. This sample has around 40,000 clones, with 86% found just once. The specimen was CD8+ T cells sorted from blood (inferred from file names), collected from a patient given nivolumab and ipilimumab in sequence. These receptors all stem from a human donor with melanoma.

The V gene is TRBV4-1, the J gene TRBJ1-2; unclear D gene. The ends were cut back, 1 base at V and 3 bases at J, with 9 bases in the middle. CDR1 is MGHRA, CDR2 YSYEKL, per germline. CDR3 length: 14 residues. The CDR3 sequence: CASSQVIRDYGYTF. The CDR3 DNA follows: TGCGCCAGCAGCCAAGTCATACGGGACTATGGCTACACCTTC.

V usage is TRBV9 and J usage is TRBJ1-2; 8 nucleotides line up with TRBD1. Germline V CDR1 and CDR2: SGDLS, YYNGEE. The V and J ends lost 5 bases and 0 bases, in that order; junction bases with no gene match: 12. CDR3 length: 17 residues. The CDR3 DNA is TGTGCCAGCAGTGGTGAATACCTGGGACAGGCTAACTATGGCTACACCTTC. Its protein product is CASSGEYLGQANYGYTF.

V usage is TRBV7-2 and J usage is TRBJ2-5, with 12 bases identical to TRBD2. Trimming at V came to 0 bases and at J to 5 bases, leaving 4 bases not matched to a gene. The CDR3 loop spans 16 amino acids. CDR1 and CDR2 (germline): SGHTA, FQGNSA. Here the CDR3 reads CASSLARLAGAETQYF. CDR3 sequence (DNA): TGTGCCAGCAGCTTAGCCCGACTAGCGGGAGCGGAGACCCAGTACTTC. Using reference TRBV7-2 and TRBJ2-5 for the parts outside the CDR3, the full variable domain is GAGVSQSPSNKVTEKGKDVELRCDPISGHTALYWYRQSLGQGLEFLIYFQGNSAPDKSGLPSDRFSAERTGGSVSTLTIQRTQQEDSAVYLCASSLARLAGAETQYFGPGTRLLVL.

The rearrangement joins TRBV7-3 to TRBJ2-1, with no clear D. V gave up 2 bases and J gave up 4 bases, with 12 bases separating them. The CDR3 has 15 amino acids. Germline V CDR1 and CDR2: SGHTA, FQGTGA. The CDR3 is CASSLRGPEYNEQFF. CDR3 bases: TGTGCCAGCAGCTTACGAGGCCCAGAATACAATGAGCAGTTCTTC.

The gene calls are TRBV27 and TRBJ2-7; possible D gene TRBD2, 6 bases. The germline V and J ends were trimmed by 6 bases and 4 bases, with 16 bases remaining between them. From germline, CDR1 is MNHEY and CDR2 SMNVEV (reference sequence). CDR3 size: 14 residues. CDR3 loop: CASSPNSGFYEQYV. The CDR3 region has the DNA TGTGCCAGCAGCCCTAATAGCGGTTTTTACGAGCAGTACGTC.

The chain employs TRBV28 and TRBJ2-7; 7 bases line up with TRBD2. Per germline, CDR1 MDHEN and CDR2 SYDVKM. The CDR3 sequence is 15 residues long. V gave up 1 base and J gave up 5 bases; unmatched junction bases: 8. The CDR3 bases are TGTGCCAGCAGTTTATCCGTCGGAGGGAGGGACGAGCAGTACTTC. The encoded protein is CASSLSVGGRDEQYF.

The J gene is TRBJ2-5, the V gene TRBV9, with D possibly TRBD1 on 6 matching bases. The last part of the DNA fits TRBJ2-7 better; the J call may be wrong. Germline CDR1 SGDLS, CDR2 YYNGEE. The CDR3 runs 14 residues. As DNA, the CDR3 is TGTGCCAGCAGTCTTACAGGGCGCTCCTACGAGCAGTACTTC. Translation gives CASSLTGRSYEQYF.

This chain connects TRBV14 to TRBJ2-7; the match to TRBD2 covers 10 bases. This CDR3 region has 18 residues. Germline V CDR1 and CDR2: SGHDN, FVKESK. Trimming took 1 base from V and 0 from J; bases not matched to a gene: 9. Here the CDR3 reads CASSQVSLAGAYSYEQYF. The CDR3 nucleotides read TGTGCCAGCAGCCAAGTATCCCTAGCGGGAGCCTACTCCTACGAGCAGTACTTC.

The V and J genes are TRBV28 and TRBJ1-1; no clear D. This CDR3 is built from 15 residues. Per the germline V gene, CDR1 is MDHEN and CDR2 is SYDVKM. V gave up 6 bases and J gave up 0 bases, with 14 bases separating them. Here the CDR3 DNA reads TGTGCCAGCAGCTTAACCCACACAGTGAACACTGAAGCTTTCTTT. Translation: CASSLTHTVNTEAFF.

The chain is built from TRBV6-5 and TRBJ2-3, with a weak D call TRBD1 (5 bases). The germline V gene encodes CDR1 MNHEY and CDR2 SVGAGI. V lost 4 bases, J lost 4 bases, and 12 bases lay in between. This CDR3 spans 14 amino acids. The CDR3 DNA is TGTGCCAGCAGTTCCCACCAGGGTGCAGATACGCAGTATTTT. Encoded protein: CASSSHQGADTQYF.

V usage is TRBV28 and J usage is TRBJ2-7; 9 bases match TRBD1. The germline CDR1 and CDR2 sequences are MDHEN and SYDVKM. Trimming took 8 bases from V and 2 from J; bases not matched to a gene: 4. CDR3 length: 13 residues. The CDR3 loop is CASRGTGTYEQYF. The DNA of the CDR3 is TGTGCCAGCCGAGGGACAGGGACCTACGAGCAGTACTTC.

This chain links TRBV28 with TRBJ1-2; D unclear. V lost 3 bases, J lost 8 bases, and 10 bases lay in between. There are 12 residues in the CDR3. Germline loops: CDR1 MDHEN, CDR2 SYDVKM. CDR3: CASSLAGEGYTF. CDR3 nucleotide sequence: TGTGCCAGCAGTTTGGCCGGGGAGGGCTACACCTTC.

The chain has TRBV6-5 and TRBJ2-7, with D maybe TRBD2 (5 bases). The CDR3 spans 11 residues. Looked up from germline, CDR1 is MNHEY and CDR2 is SVGAGI. Between the trimmed V and J ends, which lost 8 bases and 7 bases, there was a span of 12 bases. The chain's CDR3 is CASGSTGEQYV. The CDR3 bases are TGTGCCAGCGGATCTACGGGGGAGCAGTACGTC.

The rearrangement links TRBV5-1 to TRBJ2-7, with 10 positions matching TRBD1. V gave up 4 bases and J gave up 2 bases; unmatched junction bases: 6. CDR1 is SGHRS and CDR2 is YFSETQ in the germline V gene. The CDR3 is 15 residues long. Written as DNA, the CDR3 is TGCGCCAGCAGCACAGGGACAGGGGCAACCTACGAGCAGTACTTC. It specifies CASSTGTGATYEQYF.

The gene calls are TRBV9 and TRBJ2-3, with D tentatively TRBD1 (6 bases). Trimming pared 0 bases from V and 5 bases from J, leaving 7 bases between. The germline V gene has CDR1 SGDLS and CDR2 YYNGEE. This CDR3 comprises 13 residues. The CDR3: CASSVDREDTQYF. The CDR3 DNA follows: TGTGCCAGCAGCGTAGACAGGGAAGATACGCAGTATTTT.

V is TRBV9 and J is TRBJ2-1; the D gene is possibly TRBD1 (6 bases). V lost 4 bases and J 0 bases, leaving 14 bases between the germline ends. The germline V gene has CDR1 SGDLS and CDR2 YYNGEE. The CDR3 sequence is 16 residues long. The CDR3 DNA sequence: TGTGCCAGCAGCCCGACAGGCGAGAGCTCCTACAATGAGCAGTTCTTC. Residues: CASSPTGESSYNEQFF.

The V gene is TRBV10-1, the J gene TRBJ2-5; 8 bases line up with TRBD1. CDR3 length: 17 residues. The ends lost 8 bases at V and 4 bases at J; junction bases unmatched: 18. Germline-derived CDR1 and CDR2 are WNHNN and SYGVQD (reference sequence). The CDR3 protein is CASGRQGWASLGETQYF. The CDR3 DNA reads TGCGCCAGCGGCAGACAGGGGTGGGCGTCTTTGGGAGAGACCCAGTACTTC.

This clone was observed once. The CDR3 sequence is CASSQGVQGSWTDTQYF. DNA of the CDR3: TGTGCCAGCAGCCAGGGGGTTCAGGGGTCTTGGACAGATACGCAGTATTTT. The genes are TRBV7-3 and TRBJ2-3; TRBD1 matches 7 bases. The CDR3 runs to 17 residues. Germline V gene lookup returns CDR1 SGHTA and CDR2 FQGTGA. V shed 5 bases and J 3 bases; nucleotides not matched to a gene: 14.